What follows are 8 T cell receptor beta chains derived from one specimen sequenced in a study of blood T cell repertoires in COVID-19. Generated by immunoSEQ multiplex PCR, the TCRdb table keeps only in-frame clones and is missing some. The sample has about 130,000 clones; about 72% are singletons. The sample comprised peripheral blood. The receptors here all came from a woman aged 70-85 years with acute or convalescent COVID-19.

The chain recombines TRBV6-5 with TRBJ1-5; 9 bases fit TRBD1. CDR3 length: 15 amino acids. Germline V lookup: CDR1 MNHEY, CDR2 SVGAGI. The V and J ends lost 6 bases and 5 bases, in that order; junction bases with no gene match: 8. The CDR3 region is CASSLSGQGHQPQHF. CDR3 in DNA: TGTGCCAGCAGCTTATCGGGACAGGGTCATCAGCCCCAGCATTTT.

The genes are TRBV18 and TRBJ2-1, with 14 bases matching TRBD2. The CDR3 totals 19 residues. Germline CDR1 KGHSH, CDR2 LQKENI. V lost 1 base and J lost 5; bases outside the gene matches: 10. The CDR3 nucleotides read TGTGCCAGCTCACCACGCGGGACTAGCGGGGGTGTGGGAAACAATGAGCAGTTCTTC. This translates into CASSPRGTSGGVGNNEQFF. The entire variable domain, with the rest obtained from reference TRBV18 and TRBJ2-1, is as follows: NAGVMQNPRHLVRRRGQEARLRCSPMKGHSHVYWYRQLPEEGLKFMVYLQKENIIDESGMPKERFSAEFPKEGPSILRIQQVVRGDSAAYFCASSPRGTSGGVGNNEQFFGPGTRLTVL.

The chain recombines TRBV19 with TRBJ1-5, with D uncertain. Trimming removed 8 bases at V and 5 bases at J, with 4 bases between. CDR3 size: 10 residues. Germline CDR1 reads LNHDA; CDR2 reads SQIVND (reference sequence). CDR3 nucleotide sequence: TGTGCCAGTGGCCATCAGCCCCAGCATTTT. Its protein product is CASGHQPQHF.

The J gene is TRBJ1-4, the V gene TRBV28; D ambiguous. The V end was cut by 7 bases, the J end by 0 bases, with 12 bases between. The CDR3 runs to 15 residues. The germline V gene encodes CDR1 MDHEN and CDR2 SYDVKM. The CDR3 coding sequence is TGTGCCAGCAACGGCGGCGCAGCAACTAATGAAAAACTGTTTTTT. It is translated as CASNGGAATNEKLFF.

The chain carries TRBV27 and TRBJ2-1; TRBD1 aligns across 9 bases. This CDR3 contains 15 residues. Looked up from germline, CDR1 is MNHEY and CDR2 is SMNVEV (reference sequence). With V trimmed by 7 bases and J by 8 bases, 12 bases remained unmatched. For the CDR3, the DNA is TGTGCCAGCAAACCTCGACAGGGGGAGCCATATGAGCAGTTCTTC. This encodes CASKPRQGEPYEQFF.

This chain uses TRBV4-3 with TRBJ1-5, with 8 bases that match TRBD1. The CDR3 consists of 15 residues. J lost 7 bases, V lost 0 bases, and 5 bases had no gene match. The germline V gene has CDR1 LGHNA and CDR2 YSLEER. The CDR3 bases are TGCGCCAGCAGCCAAGACCGGACAGGGAGGCAGCCCCAGCATTTT. Translation gives CASSQDRTGRQPQHF.

The V gene is TRBV18, the J gene TRBJ1-2, with a weak D call TRBD1 (5 bases). This CDR3 region has 14 residues. Trimming cost V 4 bases and J 6 bases, with 15 bases left between them. Germline CDR1 is KGHSH and CDR2 is LQKENI. The CDR3 here is CASSQPGGEDGYTF. The CDR3 DNA follows: TGTGCCAGCTCACAACCGGGGGGAGAAGATGGCTACACCTTC.

The chain combines TRBV2 with TRBJ2-1; D remains ambiguous. Between the trimmed V and J ends, which lost 2 bases and 10 bases, there was a span of 12 bases. Germline loops: CDR1 SNHLY, CDR2 FYNNEI. This CDR3 is 13 amino acids long. The CDR3 sequence: CASSEQLVVEQFF. The CDR3 DNA sequence: TGTGCCAGCAGTGAACAGCTAGTCGTCGAGCAGTTCTTC.